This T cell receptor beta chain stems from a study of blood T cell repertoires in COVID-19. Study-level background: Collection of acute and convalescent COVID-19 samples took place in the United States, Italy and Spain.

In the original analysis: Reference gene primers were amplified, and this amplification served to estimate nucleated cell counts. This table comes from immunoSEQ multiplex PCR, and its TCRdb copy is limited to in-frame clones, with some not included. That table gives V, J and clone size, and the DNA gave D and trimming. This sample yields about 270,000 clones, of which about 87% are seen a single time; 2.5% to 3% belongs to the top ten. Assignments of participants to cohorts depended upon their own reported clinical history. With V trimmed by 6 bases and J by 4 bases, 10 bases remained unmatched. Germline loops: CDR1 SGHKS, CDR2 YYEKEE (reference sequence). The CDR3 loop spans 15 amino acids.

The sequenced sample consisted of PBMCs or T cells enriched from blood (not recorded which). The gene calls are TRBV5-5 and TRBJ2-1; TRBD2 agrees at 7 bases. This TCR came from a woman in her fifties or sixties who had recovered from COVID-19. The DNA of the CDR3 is TGTGCCAGCATCACGTCTAGCGGTAGATACAATGAGCAGTTCTTC. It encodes CASITSSGRYNEQFF.